This entry describes one T cell receptor (beta chain). Its antigen is unidentified. These data originate in a study of blood T cell dynamics during melanoma immunotherapy. Study as a whole: Patients with metastatic melanoma got pembrolizumab or nivolumab-ipilimumab as first-line care. Overall study results and limits: Unlike progressors, later disease-control patients had W3 repertoires gaining clonality or diversity.

Repertoires were generated with immunoSEQ multiplex PCR, while TCRdb's copy carries only in-frame clones and drops some. The sample carries about 11,000 clones, around nine tenths recorded once. Trimming at V came to 6 bases and at J to 3 bases, leaving 1 base not matched to a gene. The CDR3 sequence is 13 residues long. The germline V gene has CDR1 MNHEY and CDR2 SVGAGI. The time point was: week 3, after first cycle of checkpoint inhibitor. Blood was drawn before treatment and at week 3 after checkpoint blockade. Apart from a couple of fast progressors, RECIST 1.1 response was judged 12 weeks post-infusion.

The V and J genes are TRBV6-5 and TRBJ1-1; 10 bases line up with TRBD1. This material consisted of blood, taken from a patient treated with checkpoint blockade. The sequence was obtained from a human donor with melanoma. The CDR3 nucleotides are TGTGCCAGCAGGGACAGGGGGGACACTGAAGCTTTCTTT. Its protein is CASRDRGDTEAFF.